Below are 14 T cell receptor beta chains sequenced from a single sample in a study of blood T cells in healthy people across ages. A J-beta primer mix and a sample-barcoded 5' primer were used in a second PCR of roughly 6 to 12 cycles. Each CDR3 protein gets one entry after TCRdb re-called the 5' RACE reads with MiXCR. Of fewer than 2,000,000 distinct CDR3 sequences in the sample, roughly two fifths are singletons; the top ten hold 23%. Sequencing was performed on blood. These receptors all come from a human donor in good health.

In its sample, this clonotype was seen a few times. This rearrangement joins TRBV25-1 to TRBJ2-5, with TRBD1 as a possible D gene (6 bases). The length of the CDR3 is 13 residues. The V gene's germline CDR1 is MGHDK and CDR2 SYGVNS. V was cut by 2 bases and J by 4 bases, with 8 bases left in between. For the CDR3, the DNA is TGTGCCAGCAGTGAAGGCAGGGGAGAGACCCAGTACTTC. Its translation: CASSEGRGETQYF. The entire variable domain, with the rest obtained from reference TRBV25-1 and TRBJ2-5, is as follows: EADIYQTPRYLVIGTGKKITLECSQTMGHDKMYWYQQDPGMELHLIHYSYGVNSTEKGDLSSESTVSRIRTEHFPLTLESARPSHTSQYLCASSEGRGETQYFGPGTRLLVL.

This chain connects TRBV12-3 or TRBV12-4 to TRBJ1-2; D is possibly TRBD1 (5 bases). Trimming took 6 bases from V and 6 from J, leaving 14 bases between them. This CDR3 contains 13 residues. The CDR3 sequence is CASSHRDEDGYTF. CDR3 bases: TGTGCCAGCAGCCACCGGGACGAGGATGGCTACACCTTC.

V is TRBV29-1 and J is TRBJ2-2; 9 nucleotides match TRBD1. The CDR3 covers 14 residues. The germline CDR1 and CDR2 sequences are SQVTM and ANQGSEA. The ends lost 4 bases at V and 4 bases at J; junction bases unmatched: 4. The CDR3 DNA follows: TGCAGCGTTGGGGGGACAGGGATCACCGGGGAGCTGTTTTTT. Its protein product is CSVGGTGITGELFF.

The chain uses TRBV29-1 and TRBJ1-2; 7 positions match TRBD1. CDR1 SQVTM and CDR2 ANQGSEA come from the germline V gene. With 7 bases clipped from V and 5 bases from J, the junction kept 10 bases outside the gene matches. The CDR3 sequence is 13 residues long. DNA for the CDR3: TGCAGCGCTGGGGGACAGCTAAATTATGGCTACACCTTC. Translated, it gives CSAGGQLNYGYTF.

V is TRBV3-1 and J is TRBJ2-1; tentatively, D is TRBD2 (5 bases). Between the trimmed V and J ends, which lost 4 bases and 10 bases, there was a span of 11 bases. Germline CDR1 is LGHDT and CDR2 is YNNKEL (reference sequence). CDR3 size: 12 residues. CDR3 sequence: CASSRTEREQFF. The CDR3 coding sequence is TGTGCCAGCAGCCGTACGGAGCGGGAGCAGTTCTTC.

CDR3 sequence: CSAKDGTTDTQYF. CDR3 in DNA: TGCAGTGCCAAGGACGGAACCACAGATACGCAGTATTTT. V is TRBV20-1 and J is TRBJ2-3; no clear D gene. The CDR3 contains 13 residues. Germline V gives CDR1 DFQATT, CDR2 SNEGSKA (reference sequence). Trimming pared 6 bases from V and 2 bases from J, leaving 12 bases between.

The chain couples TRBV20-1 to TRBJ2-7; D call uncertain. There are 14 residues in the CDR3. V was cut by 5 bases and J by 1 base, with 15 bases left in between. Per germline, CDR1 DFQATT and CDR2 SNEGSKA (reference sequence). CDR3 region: CSAGTRFGSYEQYF. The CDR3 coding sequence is TGCAGTGCTGGTACCCGTTTTGGGTCCTACGAGCAGTACTTC.

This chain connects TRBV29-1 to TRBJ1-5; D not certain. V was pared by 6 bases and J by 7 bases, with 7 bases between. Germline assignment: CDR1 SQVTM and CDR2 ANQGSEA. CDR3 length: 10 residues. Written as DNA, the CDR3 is TGCAGCGTGAACTCCCAGCCCCAGCATTTT. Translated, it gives CSVNSQPQHF.

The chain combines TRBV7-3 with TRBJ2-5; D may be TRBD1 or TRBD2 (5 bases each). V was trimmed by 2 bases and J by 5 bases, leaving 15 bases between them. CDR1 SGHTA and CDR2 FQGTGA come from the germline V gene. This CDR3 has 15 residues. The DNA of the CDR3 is TGTGCCAGCAGCTTAGGATCAGGGCCGGGGGAGACCCAGTACTTC. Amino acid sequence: CASSLGSGPGETQYF.

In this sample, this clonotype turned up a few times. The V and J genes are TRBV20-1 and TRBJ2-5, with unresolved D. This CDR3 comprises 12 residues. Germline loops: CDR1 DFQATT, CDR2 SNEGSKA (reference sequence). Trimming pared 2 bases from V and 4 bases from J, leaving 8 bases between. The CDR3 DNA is TGCAGTGCTAGATCGTGGGGAGAGACCCAGTACTTC. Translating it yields CSARSWGETQYF.

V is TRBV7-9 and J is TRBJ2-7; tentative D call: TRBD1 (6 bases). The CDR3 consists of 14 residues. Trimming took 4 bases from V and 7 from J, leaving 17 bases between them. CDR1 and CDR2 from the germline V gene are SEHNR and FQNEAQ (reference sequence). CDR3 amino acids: CASSSTGTNNEQYF. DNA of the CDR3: TGTGCCAGCAGCTCTACAGGGACCAACAATGAGCAGTACTTC.

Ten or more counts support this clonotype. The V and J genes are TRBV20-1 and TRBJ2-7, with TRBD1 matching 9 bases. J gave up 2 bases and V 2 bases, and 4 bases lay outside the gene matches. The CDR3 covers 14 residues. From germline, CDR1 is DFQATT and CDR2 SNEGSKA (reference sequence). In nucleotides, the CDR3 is TGCAGTGCTAGAATGGGACAGGGACCCTACGAGCAGTACTTC. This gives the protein CSARMGQGPYEQYF.

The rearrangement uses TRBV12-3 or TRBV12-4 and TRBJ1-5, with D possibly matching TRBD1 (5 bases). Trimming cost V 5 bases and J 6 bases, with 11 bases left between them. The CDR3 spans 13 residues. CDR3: CASSTWGTQPQHF. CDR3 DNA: TGTGCCAGCAGTACCTGGGGGACTCAGCCCCAGCATTTT.

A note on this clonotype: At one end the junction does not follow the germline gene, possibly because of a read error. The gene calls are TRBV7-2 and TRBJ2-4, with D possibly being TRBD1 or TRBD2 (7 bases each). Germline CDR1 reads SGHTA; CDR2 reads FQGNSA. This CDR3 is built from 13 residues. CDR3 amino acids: CASSIATGREQYF. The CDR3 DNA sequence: TGTGCCAGCAGCATAGCGACAGGGCGGGAGCAGTACTTC.